Described below is a single TCR beta chain sequence and its context. No antigen is known for it. Germline V gives CDR1 GTSNPN, CDR2 SVGIG (reference sequence). The CDR3 has 15 residues. The V gene lost 5 bases and the J gene lost 8 bases, with 22 bases spanning the gap. The data derive from a study of shared clonotypes between healthy human individuals. Overall study findings and caveats: Sampling was confined to blood; repertoires within tissues likely differ. Among non-shared clonotypes, generation probabilities were lower than among those shared by all four donors.

The assay was immunoSEQ multiplex PCR, and TCRdb's table has in-frame clones only and misses some. The table has about 1,900,000 clones, less than 95% seen once. It was CD45RO-negative cells, positively selected for CCR7, that made up naive CD8 cells, with terminally differentiated effector memory CD45RA+ cells excluded. Donors were healthy HIV-negative adults without recently reported acute infections or vaccinations. This clonotype was obtained from a young man in good health. Sequencing was done on a sample of naive CD8+ T cells sorted from blood. The V call is TRBV30, the J call TRBJ2-1; maybe TRBD1 (6 bases). For the CDR3, the DNA is TGTGCCTGGTGGGACCCCCGGGACATGTTTCATGAGCAGTTCTTC. Its translation: CAWWDPRDMFHEQFF.